Presented here are 3 T cell receptor beta chains from one specimen sequenced in a study of cytomegalovirus exposure and HLA in healthy donors. The PCR ran on 60 Vbeta and 13 Jbeta primers. Assay used: immunoSEQ multiplex PCR; TCRdb lists only in-frame clones, some missing. This table has tens of thousands of clones, around 78% appearing once. Sequenced sample: PBMCs. These receptors came from a male donor in good health and CMV-seropositive.

This sequence joins TRBV7-8 and TRBJ2-4, with D perhaps matching TRBD2 (5 bases). The V and J ends lost 5 bases and 3 bases respectively, with 20 bases between them. CDR1 and CDR2 (germline): SGHVS, FQNEAQ. CDR3 size: 17 residues. The CDR3 here is CASSPWARKDFKNIQYF. CDR3 nucleotide sequence: TGTGCCAGCAGCCCGTGGGCGCGGAAGGACTTCAAAAACATTCAGTACTTC.

This clone appeared a few times. The chain couples TRBV19 to TRBJ1-5, with 9 bases fitting TRBD1. This CDR3 spans 15 amino acids. Germline values: CDR1 LNHDA, CDR2 SQIVND (reference sequence). The junction had 1 base not matched to a gene; V was cut back by 3 bases and J by 1 base. The CDR3 DNA reads as TGTGCCAGTAGTATCGGGACAGGGAGCAATCAGCCCCAGCATTTT. Protein sequence: CASSIGTGSNQPQHF. The whole variable domain, filled in from reference TRBV19 and TRBJ1-5, reads DGGITQSPKYLFRKEGQNVTLSCEQNLNHDAMYWYRQDPGQGLRLIYYSQIVNDFQKGDIAEGYSVSREKKESFPLTVTSAQKNPTAFYLCASSIGTGSNQPQHFGDGTRLSIL.

The chain carries TRBV7-2 and TRBJ2-7; D gene ambiguous. The germline V and J ends were trimmed by 5 bases and 1 base, with 9 bases remaining between them. Germline CDR1 and CDR2: SGHTA and FQGNSA. This CDR3 region has 13 residues. The DNA for the CDR3 is TGTGCCAGCAGCAATAGCTTATCCTACGAGCAGTACTTC. This codes for CASSNSLSYEQYF.